Many counts were recorded for the clone carrying this T cell receptor beta chain. Its matching antigen is unknown. Previously described methods and listed TCR primers produced bulk TCR libraries. TCRdb reprocessed the PCR reads via MiXCR and lists one record per CDR3 protein. The sample lists about 640,000 distinct CDR3 sequences; 20% were seen once. This record belongs to a study of molecular identifiers for immune sequencing clone quantification. The study's findings and limits: Investigators reportedly could detect spiked Jurkat TCR RNA from one cell among approximately 1 million naive cells. Clones exceeding 20 RNA copies carried over 97% of effector molecules but under 1% of naive-cell molecules.

Libraries from naive CD8 cells were generated from 20,000 to 1,000,000 sorted cells (with 10%, 30% or 50% RNA). What was sequenced was naive CD8+ T cells from blood, with Jurkat cell RNA spiked in. Subset noted: FACS-sorted CD8+CD4-CCR7+CD45RA+ naive T cells. This TCR derives from a human donor in good health. Some libraries in this study had Jurkat cell RNA spiked in.

The CDR3 region is CSKREGFTDTQYF. For the CDR3, the DNA is TGCAGTAAGCGGGAGGGCTTCACAGATACGCAGTATTTT. This chain links TRBV20-1 with TRBJ2-3, with TRBD2 matching over 10 bases. This CDR3 is 13 amino acids long. V shed 8 bases, J shed 2 bases, and the junction held 4 bases outside the gene matches. Germline V gives CDR1 DFQATT, CDR2 SNEGSKA (reference sequence).